The 32 T cell receptor beta chains below all came from one sample that was sequenced in a study of identifying expanded T cells in peripheral blood. The method was immunoSEQ multiplex PCR; TCRdb's version includes in-frame clones alone and lacks a portion of them. The sample includes about 58,000 clones, about four fifths of them seen just once. Sequencing was carried out using blood. The receptors were gathered from a person aged 18-70 years in good health.

The chain links TRBV20-1 to TRBJ2-6; D call uncertain. Trimming stripped 3 bases from V and 3 bases from J, with 0 bases between. The V gene's germline CDR1 is DFQATT and CDR2 SNEGSKA (reference sequence). The CDR3 consists of 11 residues. The DNA for the CDR3 is TGCAGTGCTAGTGGGGCCAACGTCCTGACTTTC. This gives the protein CSASGANVLTF.

V and J are TRBV27 and TRBJ2-3, with 7 bases matching TRBD2. Germline V gives CDR1 MNHEY, CDR2 SMNVEV (reference sequence). The CDR3 loop spans 15 amino acids. The J segment lost 0 bases and the V segment lost 8 bases, leaving 8 bases of the junction unmatched. The CDR3, as DNA: TGTGCCAGCGGGTCTAGCGGAGAAAGCACAGATACGCAGTATTTT. Protein sequence: CASGSSGESTDTQYF.

This CDR3 is CASSQEFSGYYEQYF. CDR3 coding DNA: TGCGCCAGCAGCCAAGAATTTTCGGGTTACTACGAGCAGTACTTC. This chain links TRBV4-3 with TRBJ2-7, with D uncertain. Trimming left V 0 bases short and J 3 bases short, with 12 bases between. This CDR3 has 15 amino acids. The V gene's germline CDR1 is LGHNA and CDR2 YSLEER.

This clone was seen only once. The genes are TRBV7-9 and TRBJ2-7, with a tentative D call TRBD2 (5 bases). V lost 1 base and J lost 0, with 10 bases in between. Germline CDR1 is SEHNR and CDR2 is FQNEAQ (reference sequence). CDR3 length: 15 residues. The CDR3 DNA is TGTGCCAGCAGCTTAGAATCGGGATTCTCCTACGAGCAGTACTTC. Its translation: CASSLESGFSYEQYF.

This clone showed up just once. The V and J genes are TRBV30 and TRBJ2-5; 7 nucleotides agree with TRBD2. Germline CDR1 GTSNPN, CDR2 SVGIG (reference sequence). V lost 0 bases to trimming and J lost 5 bases; unmatched junction nucleotides: 0. The CDR3 is made up of 12 amino acids. The CDR3 sequence is CAWSVGGETQYF. CDR3 bases: TGTGCCTGGAGTGTGGGGGGGGAGACCCAGTACTTC.

The chain carries TRBV19 and TRBJ2-3; D unresolved. Germline CDR1 and CDR2: LNHDA and SQIVND (reference sequence). This CDR3 region has 15 residues. V lost 1 base and J lost 2, with 10 bases in between. As DNA, the CDR3 is TGTGCCAGTAGTATAGGGGCCCTCCTCACAGATACGCAGTATTTT. Its translation: CASSIGALLTDTQYF.

The chain is built from TRBV5-6 and TRBJ1-1; D is unclear. Trimming removed 1 base from V and 0 bases from J, with 16 bases in between. The CDR3 length is 17 residues. Germline CDR1 is SGHDT and CDR2 is YYEEEE. The CDR3 DNA sequence: TGTGCCAGCAGCTTGAGGGTCTCCGGTGCGGTGAACACTGAAGCTTTCTTT. Protein product: CASSLRVSGAVNTEAFF.

This chain links TRBV7-9 with TRBJ2-5, with D perhaps matching TRBD1 or TRBD2 (5 bases each). The CDR3 runs 15 residues. Looked up from germline, CDR1 is SEHNR and CDR2 is FQNEAQ (reference sequence). The ends were cut back, 2 bases at V and 0 bases at J, with 10 bases in the middle. Here the CDR3 DNA reads TGTGCCAGCAGCTTATGGGGACGGAACCAAGAGACCCAGTACTTC. This translates into CASSLWGRNQETQYF. Based on the CDR3 plus reference TRBV7-9 and TRBJ2-5, the full variable domain is DTGVSQNPRHKITKRGQNVTFRCDPISEHNRLYWYRQTLGQGPEFLTYFQNEAQLEKSRLLSDRFSAERPKGSFSTLEIQRTEQGDSAMYLCASSLWGRNQETQYFGPGTRLLVL.

The chain joins TRBV5-1 to TRBJ1-3; unclear D gene. This CDR3 has 15 amino acids. CDR1 and CDR2 from the germline V gene are SGHRS and YFSETQ. Trimming cost V 2 bases and J 0 bases, with 9 bases left between them. The CDR3 region has the DNA TGCGCCAGCAGCTTTGGGCCCGGCTCTGGAAACACCATATATTTT. It is translated as CASSFGPGSGNTIYF.

The V call is TRBV6-4, the J call TRBJ2-7; 13 bases line up with TRBD2. The length of the CDR3 is 14 residues. CDR1 and CDR2 from the germline V gene are MRHNA and SNTAGT. J lost 9 bases, V lost 5 bases, and 7 bases had no gene match. The DNA for the CDR3 is TGTGCCAGCAGTTCAGGACTAGCGGGAGACTCGCAGTACTTC. This translates into CASSSGLAGDSQYF.

The V call is TRBV5-1, the J call TRBJ1-4; D is unclear. Looked up from germline, CDR1 is SGHRS and CDR2 is YFSETQ. Deletions cut 2 bases from V and 0 bases from J, with 5 bases between. CDR3 size: 14 residues. The CDR3 sequence is CASSLQTTNEKLFF. The CDR3 DNA reads as TGCGCCAGCAGCTTACAGACAACTAATGAAAAACTGTTTTTT.

The genes are TRBV5-1 and TRBJ2-3; no definite D call. This CDR3 has 15 residues. V was trimmed by 2 bases and J by 10 bases, leaving 20 bases between them. Germline V gives CDR1 SGHRS, CDR2 YFSETQ. In DNA, the CDR3 is TGCGCCAGCAGCTTCGATGACCTGAATAAACGTTCGCAGTATTTT. This translates into CASSFDDLNKRSQYF. Complete variable domain (other parts from reference TRBV5-1 and TRBJ2-3): KAGVTQTPRYLIKTRGQQVTLSCSPISGHRSVSWYQQTPGQGLQFLFEYFSETQRNKGNFPGRFSGRQFSNSRSEMNVSTLELGDSALYLCASSFDDLNKRSQYFGPGTRLTVL.

V is TRBV14 and J is TRBJ1-2, with no clear D. The germline gives CDR1 SGHDN, CDR2 FVKESK. V was shortened by 6 bases and J by 3 bases, with 11 bases between the two germline ends. The CDR3 sequence is 13 residues long. The CDR3 DNA reads TGTGCCAGCAGTTATACCGGGCACTATGGCTACACCTTC. Translated, it gives CASSYTGHYGYTF.

The V call is TRBV6-6, the J call TRBJ1-6; D is unresolved. V shed 6 bases and J shed 5 bases, with 8 bases lying between them. Germline V gene data show CDR1 as MNHNY and CDR2 as SVGAGI (reference sequence). This CDR3 is built from 13 residues. The chain's CDR3 is CASSIVDNSPLHF. CDR3 bases: TGTGCCAGCAGCATAGTCGATAATTCACCCCTCCACTTT.

The chain is built from TRBV15 and TRBJ2-1; the D gene could be TRBD1 or TRBD2 (5 bases each). CDR1 is LNHNV, CDR2 YYDKDF, per germline (reference sequence). This CDR3 has 16 residues. V lost 0 bases and J 7 bases, leaving 16 bases between the germline ends. CDR3 amino acids: CATSRDLGEPWNEQFF. The CDR3 region has the DNA TGTGCCACCAGCAGAGATTTGGGGGAGCCTTGGAATGAGCAGTTCTTC.

The chain carries TRBV6-5 and TRBJ2-1, with a tentative D call TRBD2 (5 bases). V was shortened by 4 bases and J by 0 bases, with 10 bases between the two germline ends. The germline V gene encodes CDR1 MNHEY and CDR2 SVGAGI. This CDR3 region has 15 residues. The DNA for the CDR3 is TGTGCCAGCAGTTCGGACTGGAGCTCCTACAATGAGCAGTTCTTC. Translation: CASSSDWSSYNEQFF.

This clone was seen a single time. The rearrangement joins TRBV5-6 to TRBJ2-3, with 14 positions matching TRBD2. The germline gives CDR1 SGHDT, CDR2 YYEEEE. The CDR3 contains 18 residues. With 3 bases clipped from V and 1 base from J, the junction kept 7 bases outside the gene matches. CDR3 protein: CASSWGLAGVGGTDTQYF. The CDR3 DNA sequence: TGTGCCAGCAGCTGGGGACTAGCGGGGGTAGGGGGCACAGATACGCAGTATTTT.

The gene calls are TRBV10-3 and TRBJ1-5; 9 bases are a match to TRBD1. This CDR3 has 13 residues. V lost 5 bases and J lost 11; bases outside the gene matches: 7. Germline V gives CDR1 ENHRY, CDR2 SYGVKD. The CDR3 here is CAISRQGDGSQHF. The DNA for the CDR3 is TGTGCCATCAGTCGACAGGGGGATGGGTCCCAGCATTTT.

V is TRBV6-5 and J is TRBJ2-3, with D hard to call. This CDR3 has 10 amino acids. Trimming took 10 bases from V and 4 from J, leaving 6 bases between them. Germline V CDR1 and CDR2: MNHEY, SVGAGI. In DNA, the CDR3 is TGTGCCATTGAGGCAGATACGCAGTATTTT. Amino acids: CAIEADTQYF.

This chain connects TRBV6-5 to TRBJ2-2; tentative D call: TRBD1 (6 bases). CDR3 length equals 12 residues. From germline, CDR1 is MNHEY and CDR2 SVGAGI. Trimming removed 7 bases from V and 6 bases from J, with 9 bases in between. The CDR3 coding sequence is TGTGCCAGCAAGCAGGGGTCCGGGGAGCTGTTTTTT. This gives the protein CASKQGSGELFF.

V is TRBV30 and J is TRBJ1-2; D not certain. The germline V gene has CDR1 GTSNPN and CDR2 SVGIG (reference sequence). Trimming removed 3 bases at V and 4 bases at J, with 9 bases between. This CDR3 is built from 12 residues. CDR3 protein: CAWSRAGYGYTF. The CDR3 DNA follows: TGTGCCTGGAGCCGGGCAGGCTATGGCTACACCTTC.

The V and J genes are TRBV5-4 and TRBJ2-3, with TRBD2 matching 8 bases. With 6 bases clipped from V and 2 bases from J, the junction kept 8 bases outside the gene matches. Germline lookup yields CDR1 SGHNT and CDR2 YYREEE (reference sequence). The CDR3 is made up of 15 amino acids. The CDR3 DNA sequence: TGTGCCAGCACTCTGGAGCGGGGGTTCACAGATACGCAGTATTTT. Its protein is CASTLERGFTDTQYF. The whole variable domain, filled in from reference TRBV5-4 and TRBJ2-3, reads ETGVTQSPTHLIKTRGQQVTLRCSSQSGHNTVSWYQQALGQGPQFIFQYYREEENGRGNFPPRFSGLQFPNYSSELNVNALELDDSALYLCASTLERGFTDTQYFGPGTRLTVL.

V gene TRBV6-5 combines with J gene TRBJ2-5; 7 nucleotides line up with TRBD2. After removal of 5 bases from V and 0 bases from J, the junction contained 6 bases not matched to a gene. Per germline, CDR1 MNHEY and CDR2 SVGAGI. This CDR3 is 15 amino acids long. CDR3 protein: CASSLFGTNQETQYF. In DNA, the CDR3 is TGTGCCAGCAGTCTTTTCGGGACTAACCAAGAGACCCAGTACTTC.

The chain uses TRBV19 and TRBJ2-1; TRBD1 might be the D (6 bases). Germline V CDR1 and CDR2: LNHDA, SQIVND (reference sequence). The CDR3 sequence is 14 residues long. Trimming took 3 bases from V and 5 from J, leaving 11 bases between them. CDR3 region: CASSMPQGHNEQFF. The DNA of the CDR3 is TGTGCCAGTAGTATGCCACAGGGCCACAATGAGCAGTTCTTC.

This sequence joins TRBV11-2 and TRBJ2-1; 9 bases are a match to TRBD2. Germline V gene sequence: CDR1 SGHAT, CDR2 FQNNGV. V shed 2 bases and J 2 bases; nucleotides not matched to a gene: 4. This CDR3 has 16 amino acids. The CDR3 bases are TGTGCCAGCAGCTTAAGTAGCGGGAGCCCCTACAATGAGCAGTTCTTC. Residues: CASSLSSGSPYNEQFF.

This sequence joins TRBV11-2 and TRBJ2-2; TRBD1 aligns across 7 bases. CDR1 and CDR2 (germline): SGHAT, FQNNGV. This CDR3 is 14 amino acids long. The ends lost 6 bases at V and 2 bases at J; junction bases unmatched: 3. CDR3 sequence: CASRTGRNTGELFF. DNA for the CDR3: TGTGCCAGCAGGACAGGGCGAAACACCGGGGAGCTGTTTTTT.

The chain couples TRBV5-5 to TRBJ2-7, with 8 positions matching TRBD2. Germline assignment: CDR1 SGHKS and CDR2 YYEKEE (reference sequence). The CDR3 has 12 residues. V dropped 1 base and J dropped 9; count of bases not matched to a gene: 3. In DNA form, the CDR3 reads TGTGCCAGCAGCTTGCGGGAGGGCCGGCAGTACTTC. Translated: CASSLREGRQYF. Supplemented by reference TRBV5-5 and TRBJ2-7, the full variable domain reads DAGVTQSPTHLIKTRGQQVTLRCSPISGHKSVSWYQQVLGQGPQFIFQYYEKEERGRGNFPDRFSARQFPNYSSELNVNALLLGDSALYLCASSLREGRQYFGPGTRLTVT.

CDR3 in DNA: TGTGCCAGCAGTGAACTTGACTATGGCTACACCTTC. This codes for CASSELDYGYTF. The chain joins TRBV6-1 to TRBJ1-2; D uncertain. Germline V lookup: CDR1 MNHNS, CDR2 SASEGT. The length of the CDR3 is 12 residues. Trimming removed 2 bases at V and 3 bases at J, with 4 bases between.

The chain links TRBV7-6 to TRBJ2-5; D possibly corresponds to TRBD2 (6 bases). The germline gives CDR1 SGHVS, CDR2 FNYEAQ. The CDR3 is 14 residues long. Trimming left V 4 bases short and J 9 bases short, with 18 bases between. The CDR3 DNA sequence: TGTGCCAGCAGCTCCACAGGTTCGGGAGTAGCCCAGTACTTC. Encoded protein: CASSSTGSGVAQYF.

The genes are TRBV6-5 and TRBJ2-7, with TRBD1 matching over 7 bases. Looked up from germline, CDR1 is MNHEY and CDR2 is SVGAGI. V dropped 6 bases and J dropped 0; count of bases not matched to a gene: 5. CDR3 length: 14 amino acids. Here the CDR3 reads CASRVSGGSYEQYF. CDR3 sequence (DNA): TGTGCCAGCAGGGTCTCAGGGGGCTCCTACGAGCAGTACTTC.

The chain joins TRBV7-9 to TRBJ1-1; 9 bases fit TRBD1. In germline, CDR1 is SEHNR, CDR2 FQNEAQ (reference sequence). The CDR3 length is 17 residues. Losses at the gene ends were 4 bases for V and 0 bases for J; bases not matched to a gene: 9. This CDR3 reads CASSSPGTGTMNTEAFF. Written as DNA, the CDR3 is TGTGCCAGCAGCTCACCCGGGACAGGGACCATGAACACTGAAGCTTTCTTT.

The rearrangement uses TRBV7-2 and TRBJ2-7; TRBD2 matches at 13 bases. The CDR3 consists of 14 residues. V was clipped by 2 bases and J by 6 bases; unmatched bases: 1. Germline lookup yields CDR1 SGHTA and CDR2 FQGNSA. The CDR3 protein is CASSLRLAGGEQYF. The CDR3 DNA sequence: TGTGCCAGCAGCTTACGACTAGCGGGAGGCGAGCAGTACTTC.